This TCR beta chain was identified in a study of blood T cell repertoires in COVID-19. Across the study: Sites in the United States, Italy and Spain provided acute and convalescent COVID-19 samples.

Participants were aged about 18 to 90 years, lived in about 26 US areas, and enrolled virtually. Cohort assignment relied on participant-reported clinical history. Germline V gene lookup returns CDR1 SGHDT and CDR2 YYEEEE. The CDR3 contains 16 residues. The ends were cut back, 5 bases at V and 5 bases at J, with 22 bases in the middle. Per the original data handling: Estimates of nucleated cell counts were drawn from the amplification of reference gene primers. The table came from immunoSEQ multiplex PCR; TCRdb's copy has only in-frame clones and leaves some out. V and J calls and clone size follow that table, whereas D and trimming were derived from the DNA. The sample records 110,000 to 150,000 clones, 86% being singletons.

Source material: PBMCs or T cells enriched from blood (not recorded which). This sequence was found in a man aged 50 to 59 who had recovered from COVID-19. V usage is TRBV5-6 and J usage is TRBJ2-5; D is perhaps TRBD1 (6 bases). CDR3 region: CASSFWGRMQGETQYF. The CDR3 nucleotides read TGTGCCAGCAGTTTTTGGGGACGGATGCAGGGGGAGACCCAGTACTTC.